These 8 T cell receptor beta chains share one sample of origin, sequenced in a study of T cells in tumors after PD-1 blockade. Profiling relied on immunoSEQ multiplex PCR, and the TCRdb table lists in-frame clones only, not all of them. The top ten clones hold 8.7% of a sample with around 45,000 clones, around four fifths of them seen once. Sequenced material: PBMCs, taken before anti-PD-1 therapy. The receptors derive from a human donor with advanced basal cell or squamous cell carcinoma (not recorded which).

V usage is TRBV7-9 and J usage is TRBJ2-4; 11 bases are shared with TRBD1. This CDR3 has 16 amino acids. The V gene end was trimmed by 1 base and the J gene end by 3 bases; junction bases not matched to a gene: 2. CDR1 is SEHNR, CDR2 FQNEAQ, per germline (reference sequence). The CDR3 DNA follows: TGTGCCAGCAGCTTAGATGGGACAGGGGGCAAAAACATTCAGTACTTC. Translated, it gives CASSLDGTGGKNIQYF.

V is TRBV15 and J is TRBJ1-5, with no clear D. The CDR3 has 13 residues. Germline CDR1 reads LNHNV; CDR2 reads YYDKDF (reference sequence). V was clipped by 5 bases and J by 4 bases, with 9 bases between them. The CDR3 region is CATSGSMNQPQHF. CDR3 nucleotide sequence: TGTGCCACCAGCGGTTCTATGAATCAGCCCCAGCATTTT. Using reference TRBV15 and TRBJ1-5 for the parts outside the CDR3, the full variable domain is DAMVIQNPRYQVTQFGKPVTLSCSQTLNHNVMYWYQQKSSQAPKLLFHYYDKDFNNEADTPDNFQSRRPNTSFCFLDIRSPGLGDTAMYLCATSGSMNQPQHFGDGTRLSIL.

The gene calls are TRBV3-1 (or the pseudogene TRBV3-2) and TRBJ2-3, with 11 bases aligning to TRBD2. The CDR3 covers 18 residues. Germline V CDR1 and CDR2: LGHDT, YNNKEL (reference sequence). With V trimmed by 2 bases and J by 2 bases, 9 bases remained unmatched. The chain's CDR3 is CASSQNPPTSGATDTQYF. CDR3 in DNA: TGTGCCAGCAGCCAAAACCCCCCGACTAGCGGGGCCACAGATACGCAGTATTTT.

CDR3 bases: TGCGCCAGCAGCAAGGGACTAGAGCCGATTAGGTCCTACAATGAGCAGTTCTTC. It is translated as CASSKGLEPIRSYNEQFF. The V and J genes are TRBV4-1 and TRBJ2-1; 8 positions match TRBD2. The CDR3 loop spans 18 amino acids. Germline loops: CDR1 MGHRA, CDR2 YSYEKL. The V gene end was trimmed by 5 bases and the J gene end by 1 base; junction bases not matched to a gene: 13.

This clone was picked up one time. This rearrangement joins TRBV5-5 to TRBJ2-1; TRBD2 agrees at 14 bases. The V gene end was trimmed by 3 bases and the J gene end by 7 bases; junction bases not matched to a gene: 9. The CDR3 runs to 17 residues. The germline CDR1 and CDR2 sequences are SGHKS and YYEKEE (reference sequence). DNA of the CDR3: TGTGCCAGCAGCTCTCACCCGGGACTAGCGGGGGTTAATGAGCAGTTCTTC. Its protein is CASSSHPGLAGVNEQFF.

This chain connects TRBV11-3 to TRBJ2-2; D is unresolved. The length of the CDR3 is 13 residues. V was trimmed by 3 bases and J by 7 bases, leaving 9 bases between them. Germline CDR1 is SGHNT and CDR2 is YENEEA. Written as DNA, the CDR3 is TGTGCCAGCAGCTTTCCCTTCGGCGGGGAGCTGTTTTTT. Translation gives CASSFPFGGELFF.

CDR3 in DNA: TGTGCCAGCAGCAAAGTCCGGGACAGGGATGTAGGCACTGAAGCTTTCTTT. Its protein product is CASSKVRDRDVGTEAFF. The chain carries TRBV21-1 and TRBJ1-1; the table assigns TRBD1, which was not confirmed against the DNA. TRBV21-1 is classified as a pseudogene. The CDR3 has 17 amino acids.

The rearrangement links TRBV10-3 to TRBJ2-7; a possible D gene is TRBD1 (6 bases). CDR1 is ENHRY and CDR2 is SYGVKD in the germline V gene. The ends were cut back, 0 bases at V and 5 bases at J, with 8 bases in the middle. CDR3 size: 13 residues. The chain's CDR3 is CAISESGAHEQYF. CDR3 coding DNA: TGTGCCATCAGTGAGTCGGGGGCCCACGAGCAGTACTTC.